The entry below gives a single T cell receptor (beta chain) sequence along with its context. This entry belongs to a study of T cell changes during pregnancy in multiple sclerosis. Germline CDR1 is SNHLY and CDR2 is FYNNEI. V was clipped by 8 bases and J by 2 bases, with 7 bases between them. The CDR3 spans 12 residues. Some clones are missing from TCRdb's copy, which holds only in-frame ones; the method was immunoSEQ multiplex PCR. The repertoire holds about 51,000 clones, with 93% as singletons. This chain connects TRBV2 to TRBJ1-3; no firm D call. This specimen consisted of peripheral blood, obtained in the second trimester of pregnancy. This TCR was recovered from a female donor with multiple sclerosis, enrolled in a pregnancy study. CDR3 loop: CASLEAGNTIYF. The CDR3 DNA follows: TGTGCCAGCCTCGAGGCTGGAAACACCATATATTTT. Supplemented by reference TRBV2 and TRBJ1-3, the full variable domain reads EPEVTQTPSHQVTQMGQEVILRCVPISNHLYFYWYRQILGQKVEFLVSFYNNEISEKSEIFDDQFSVERPDGSNFTLKIRSTKLEDSAMYFCASLEAGNTIYFGEGSWLTVV.